The clone carrying this T cell receptor (beta chain) showed up many times. About 9.6 milliliters of peripheral blood were drawn from each donor into EDTA-treated tubes. Each sample yielded at least 6 million isolated PBMCs. The CDR3 runs 14 residues. CDR1 SGHRS and CDR2 YFSETQ come from the germline V gene. Trimming cost V 0 bases and J 3 bases, with 9 bases left between them. The sample belongs to a study of blood T cells in healthy people across ages. About the study: Every two T cells gave about one barcoded beta molecule via template switching.

Next came a second PCR, run for roughly 6 to 11 cycles, which used a sample-barcoded 5' primer along with a J-beta primer mix. TCRdb re-analysed the 5' RACE reads in MiXCR, keeping a single row per CDR3 protein. The sample comprises approximately 1.5 million distinct CDR3 sequences, roughly 32% of which are singletons, and over 9% rests with the top ten. This sequence originates from a woman aged 25 to 39 in good health. The sequenced sample consisted of blood. The rearrangement joins TRBV5-1 to TRBJ1-2; maybe TRBD1 (5 bases). CDR3 nucleotide sequence: TGCGCCAGCAGCTTGGACCTAGGGGACTATGGCTACACCTTC. This codes for CASSLDLGDYGYTF. Using reference TRBV5-1 and TRBJ1-2 for the parts outside the CDR3, the full variable domain is KAGVTQTPRYLIKTRGQQVTLSCSPISGHRSVSWYQQTPGQGLQFLFEYFSETQRNKGNFPGRFSGRQFSNSRSEMNVSTLELGDSALYLCASSLDLGDYGYTFGSGTRLTVV.